The 27 T cell receptor beta chains below all came from one sample that was sequenced in a study of OX40 agonist ivuxolimab in advanced cancers. The method was the immunoSEQ multiplex PCR assay. TCRdb obtained this table from immuneACCESS and retained in-frame rearrangements with V and J assigned. These tables miss some clones; where compared with another copy, unresolved V genes account for less than half of the shortfall, and the remainder is unexplained. The sample profile shows about 62,000 clones; 88% of them were found once. Of the sample, roughly 5% falls within the top ten clones. The starting material was CD4+ or CD8+ T cells sorted from blood, obtained in a trial of the OX40 agonist ivuxolimab. The receptors shown here come from an adult with an advanced solid tumor such as melanoma, head and neck, liver or kidney cancer.

This chain joins TRBV14 and TRBJ2-6; tentatively, D is TRBD2 (5 bases). The CDR3 runs to 18 residues. The ends were cut back, 1 base at V and 4 bases at J, with 17 bases in the middle. CDR1 is SGHDN, CDR2 FVKESK, per germline. The CDR3 region has the DNA TGTGCCAGCAGCCAAGCCATTCTCGCGGGTTCCGGGGCCAACGTCCTGACTTTC. Residues: CASSQAILAGSGANVLTF.

The chain employs TRBV27 and TRBJ1-2, with a tentative D call TRBD1 (5 bases). The V and J ends lost 3 bases and 6 bases respectively, with 20 bases between them. CDR3 length equals 16 residues. Germline lookup yields CDR1 MNHEY and CDR2 SMNVEV (reference sequence). The CDR3 is CASSFFSTPDRDGYTF. The CDR3 DNA sequence: TGTGCCAGCAGTTTCTTCTCAACCCCTGACAGAGATGGCTACACCTTC.

The chain uses TRBV30 and TRBJ2-2; 9 positions agree with TRBD1. Germline trimming cut 7 bases from V and 5 bases from J; bases unmatched to any gene: 11. The CDR3 runs 15 residues. Germline-derived CDR1 and CDR2 are GTSNPN and SVGIG (reference sequence). Written as DNA, the CDR3 is TGTGCCTTCCCCCGGGGACAGGGAGCTACCGGGGAGCTGTTTTTT. It codes for CAFPRGQGATGELFF.

The genes are TRBV4-1 and TRBJ1-5; D gene uncertain. V lost 0 bases and J lost 7, with 13 bases in between. The length of the CDR3 is 15 residues. CDR1 is MGHRA and CDR2 is YSYEKL in the germline V gene. The CDR3 DNA is TGCGCCAGCAGCCAAGATGTCGGGTTGGGGCAGCCCCAGCATTTT. Residues: CASSQDVGLGQPQHF.

The sample holds a few counts of this clone. The rearrangement joins TRBV2 to TRBJ1-5, with D tentatively TRBD1 (5 bases). Trimming removed 7 bases from V and 9 bases from J, with 16 bases in between. Germline lookup yields CDR1 SNHLY and CDR2 FYNNEI. This CDR3 has 13 amino acids. The CDR3 sequence is CASTGRGVPPQHF. The CDR3 DNA sequence: TGTGCCAGCACTGGGCGGGGCGTTCCGCCCCAGCATTTT. Supplemented by reference TRBV2 and TRBJ1-5, the full variable domain reads EPEVTQTPSHQVTQMGQEVILRCVPISNHLYFYWYRQILGQKVEFLVSFYNNEISEKSEIFDDQFSVERPDGSNFTLKIRSTKLEDSAMYFCASTGRGVPPQHFGDGTRLSIL.

The chain employs TRBV14 and TRBJ2-1; no reliable D call. The CDR3 covers 14 residues. The germline CDR1 and CDR2 sequences are SGHDN and FVKESK. Deletions cut 3 bases from V and 9 bases from J, with 15 bases between. The CDR3 is CASSHAKRGTEQFF. The CDR3 region has the DNA TGTGCCAGCAGCCATGCAAAACGAGGAACTGAGCAGTTCTTC.

The rearrangement joins TRBV19 to TRBJ1-4; 8 bases fit TRBD1. The CDR3 covers 17 residues. V shed 2 bases, J shed 8 bases, and the junction held 13 bases outside the gene matches. Germline CDR1 reads LNHDA; CDR2 reads SQIVND (reference sequence). The CDR3 here is CASSILTGQGLVEKLFF. The CDR3 DNA sequence: TGTGCCAGTAGTATATTAACCGGACAGGGTCTCGTCGAAAAACTGTTTTTT.

V is TRBV9 and J is TRBJ2-2, with 8 bases identical to TRBD1. This CDR3 is built from 15 residues. The V and J ends lost 3 bases and 6 bases, in that order; junction bases with no gene match: 7. Germline CDR1 and CDR2: SGDLS and YYNGEE. DNA of the CDR3: TGTGCCAGCAGCGCCGACAGGGGATCGGCCGGGGAGCTGTTTTTT. Its protein product is CASSADRGSAGELFF.

The CDR3: CASSPVSGANVLTF. CDR3 sequence (DNA): TGTGCCAGCTCACCCGTCTCTGGGGCCAACGTCCTGACTTTC. This sequence joins TRBV18 and TRBJ2-6; D is uncertain. This CDR3 spans 14 amino acids. In germline, CDR1 is KGHSH, CDR2 LQKENI. The V gene lost 3 bases and the J gene lost 0 bases, with 3 bases spanning the gap.

This chain joins TRBV9 and TRBJ2-3; 10 nucleotides agree with TRBD2. Germline CDR1 SGDLS, CDR2 YYNGEE. The V and J ends lost 4 bases and 6 bases, in that order; junction bases with no gene match: 11. This CDR3 spans 16 amino acids. DNA for the CDR3: TGTGCCAGCAGCCCAACCTCGGGACTAGCGTTTGATACGCAGTATTTT. It encodes CASSPTSGLAFDTQYF.

This chain uses TRBV6-1 with TRBJ2-7; D not resolved. Germline CDR1 and CDR2: MNHNS and SASEGT. The CDR3 totals 11 residues. Between the trimmed V and J ends, which lost 6 bases and 6 bases, there was a span of 9 bases. The CDR3 spells CASSLGGEQYF. In nucleotides, the CDR3 is TGTGCCAGCAGCTTGGGTGGCGAGCAGTACTTC.

The CDR3 spells CAIATGPSSTKAFF. CDR3 DNA: TGTGCCATCGCGACAGGACCTTCTTCTACCAAAGCTTTCTTT. This chain joins TRBV10-3 and TRBJ1-1; TRBD1 might be the D (6 bases). This CDR3 spans 14 amino acids. The germline V gene has CDR1 ENHRY and CDR2 SYGVKD. V lost 8 bases and J 9 bases, leaving 22 bases between the germline ends.

The chain recombines TRBV11-1 with TRBJ2-3, with 9 bases matching TRBD2. This CDR3 comprises 18 residues. Germline assignment: CDR1 SGHAT and CDR2 FQDESV (reference sequence). The ends lost 5 bases at V and 0 bases at J; junction bases unmatched: 12. CDR3 sequence: CASSNRMSAGGSTDTQYF. In DNA, the CDR3 is TGTGCCAGCAGCAACCGGATGAGTGCGGGAGGGAGCACAGATACGCAGTATTTT.

This clone is deemed medium-sized. V is TRBV7-2 and J is TRBJ1-1; D is unclear. This CDR3 contains 14 residues. V lost 1 base and J lost 2, with 8 bases in between. Germline CDR1 SGHTA, CDR2 FQGNSA. The CDR3 nucleotides read TGTGCCAGCAGCTTAGTCATGGGCAACACTGAAGCTTTCTTT. Its protein product is CASSLVMGNTEAFF.

The rearrangement joins TRBV4-3 to TRBJ1-1; 10 bases agree with TRBD1. The V gene end was trimmed by 0 bases and the J gene end by 4 bases; junction bases not matched to a gene: 2. The germline gives CDR1 LGHNA, CDR2 YSLEER. CDR3 length: 15 residues. As DNA, the CDR3 is TGCGCCAGCAGCCAAGAGGGACAGGGGATCACTGAAGCTTTCTTT. It translates to CASSQEGQGITEAFF.

J is TRBJ1-4 and V is TRBV5-1; D is possibly TRBD1 (5 bases). Germline V CDR1 and CDR2: SGHRS, YFSETQ. The V end was cut by 0 bases, the J end by 3 bases, with 9 bases between. The CDR3 consists of 15 residues. The CDR3 is CASSLEGRANEKLFF. The DNA of the CDR3 is TGCGCCAGCAGCTTGGAAGGCAGGGCTAATGAAAAACTGTTTTTT.

The chain joins TRBV6-1 to TRBJ1-1; no firm D call. CDR3 length: 13 residues. Trimming removed 8 bases at V and 4 bases at J, with 14 bases between. Looked up from germline, CDR1 is MNHNS and CDR2 is SASEGT. The CDR3 bases are TGTGCCAGCGCGGGGAAGGGCTCCACTGAAGCTTTCTTT. This gives the protein CASAGKGSTEAFF.

The chain uses TRBV6-6 and TRBJ2-7; D is unresolved. Germline lookup yields CDR1 MNHNY and CDR2 SVGAGI (reference sequence). V gave up 0 bases and J gave up 2 bases, with 11 bases separating them. This CDR3 region has 15 residues. The CDR3 loop reads CASSYSNPATYEQYF. The CDR3 DNA reads as TGTGCCAGCAGTTACTCGAATCCGGCAACCTACGAGCAGTACTTC.

The gene calls are TRBV27 and TRBJ1-2; TRBD1 aligns across 8 bases. Germline CDR1 MNHEY, CDR2 SMNVEV (reference sequence). The CDR3 sequence is 15 residues long. V trimming: 5 bases; J trimming: 5 bases; junction bases outside the gene matches: 10. CDR3 loop: CASSQGRTGNYGYTF. Written as DNA, the CDR3 is TGTGCCAGCAGTCAAGGAAGGACAGGGAATTATGGCTACACCTTC.

The chain couples TRBV2 to TRBJ1-5; 7 bases are shared with TRBD1. Trimming at V came to 5 bases and at J to 2 bases, leaving 6 bases not matched to a gene. The CDR3 has 15 residues. Germline CDR1 and CDR2: SNHLY and FYNNEI. The CDR3 is CASSWDSAGNQPQHF. Here the CDR3 DNA reads TGTGCCAGCAGTTGGGACAGCGCCGGCAATCAGCCCCAGCATTTT.

J is TRBJ1-2 and V is TRBV18; D remains ambiguous. Trimming shortened V by 1 base and J by 8 bases, and 17 bases separated the two germline ends. This CDR3 has 15 amino acids. Germline V gives CDR1 KGHSH, CDR2 LQKENI. The CDR3 coding sequence is TGTGCCAGCTCACCACTATTGGCAGTGTCGGAAGGCTACACCTTC. It encodes CASSPLLAVSEGYTF.

By proportion, this clone is medium-sized. The chain links TRBV5-6 to TRBJ2-2, with TRBD1 as a possible D gene (6 bases). Germline V gene sequence: CDR1 SGHDT, CDR2 YYEEEE. The germline V and J ends were trimmed by 5 bases and 3 bases, with 11 bases remaining between them. The CDR3 has 14 amino acids. In DNA, the CDR3 is TGTGCCAGCAGTAAGGGGGAGTACACCGGGGAGCTGTTTTTT. This codes for CASSKGEYTGELFF.

The chain uses TRBV6-5 and TRBJ1-2; 11 nucleotides align to TRBD1. Germline trimming cut 2 bases from V and 5 bases from J; bases unmatched to any gene: 7. The germline V gene encodes CDR1 MNHEY and CDR2 SVGAGI. This CDR3 region has 16 residues. CDR3: CASSYTRTGGGYGYTF. The CDR3 coding sequence is TGTGCCAGCAGTTACACCCGGACAGGGGGCGGGTATGGCTACACCTTC.

The chain combines TRBV7-2 with TRBJ2-1, with 9 positions matching TRBD2. The CDR3 has 17 amino acids. Germline V gives CDR1 SGHTA, CDR2 FQGNSA. With 0 bases clipped from V and 7 bases from J, the junction kept 10 bases outside the gene matches. Here the CDR3 reads CASSLARLGAGGNEQFF. CDR3 nucleotide sequence: TGTGCCAGCAGCTTAGCGCGCCTCGGGGCGGGGGGGAATGAGCAGTTCTTC.

This rearrangement joins TRBV7-8 to TRBJ1-2, with a tentative D call TRBD1 (6 bases). There are 13 residues in the CDR3. Germline V gives CDR1 SGHVS, CDR2 FQNEAQ. The V end was cut by 0 bases, the J end by 7 bases, with 9 bases between. The CDR3 is CASSLASGVGYTF. The CDR3 bases are TGTGCCAGCAGCTTAGCGTCAGGGGTTGGCTACACCTTC. The variable domain in full, completed from reference TRBV7-8 and TRBJ1-2, reads GAGVSQSPRYKVAKRGQDVALRCDPISGHVSLFWYQQALGQGPEFLTYFQNEAQLDKSGLPSDRFFAERPEGSVSTLKIQRTQQEDSAVYLCASSLASGVGYTFGSGTRLTVV.

The CDR3 DNA follows: TGTGCCAGCAGCTCGGCTAGCGGGAGGTACAATGAGCAGTTCTTC. Translating gives CASSSASGRYNEQFF. The rearrangement uses TRBV7-2 and TRBJ2-1; TRBD2 aligns across 11 bases. Germline lookup yields CDR1 SGHTA and CDR2 FQGNSA. Trimming cost V 4 bases and J 4 bases; bases outside gene matches: 3. This CDR3 contains 15 residues.

This rearrangement joins TRBV28 to TRBJ2-7; a weak D match, TRBD2 (6 bases). The CDR3 sequence is 15 residues long. In germline, CDR1 is MDHEN, CDR2 SYDVKM. V lost 3 bases to trimming and J lost 2 bases, with 14 bases between them. In DNA form, the CDR3 reads TGTGCCAGCAGTTTGTTAACTAGCAAACCCTACGAGCAGTACTTC. Translating it yields CASSLLTSKPYEQYF.